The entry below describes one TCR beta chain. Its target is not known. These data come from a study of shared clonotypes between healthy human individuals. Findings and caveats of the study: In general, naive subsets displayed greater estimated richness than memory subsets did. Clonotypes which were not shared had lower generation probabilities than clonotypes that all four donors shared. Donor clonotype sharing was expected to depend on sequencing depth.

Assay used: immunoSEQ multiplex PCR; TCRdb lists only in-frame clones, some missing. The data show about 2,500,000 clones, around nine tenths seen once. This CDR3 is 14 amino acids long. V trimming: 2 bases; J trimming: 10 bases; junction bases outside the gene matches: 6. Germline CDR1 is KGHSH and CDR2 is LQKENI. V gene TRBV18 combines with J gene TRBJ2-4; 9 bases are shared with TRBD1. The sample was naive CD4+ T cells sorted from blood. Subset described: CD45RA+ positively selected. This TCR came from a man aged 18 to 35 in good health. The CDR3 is CASSPGTGIKIQYF. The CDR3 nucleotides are TGTGCCAGCTCACCAGGGACAGGGATAAAAATTCAGTACTTC. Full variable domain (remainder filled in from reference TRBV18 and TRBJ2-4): NAGVMQNPRHLVRRRGQEARLRCSPMKGHSHVYWYRQLPEEGLKFMVYLQKENIIDESGMPKERFSAEFPKEGPSILRIQQVVRGDSAAYFCASSPGTGIKIQYFGAGTRLSVL.